This TCR beta chain stems from a study of shared clonotypes between healthy human individuals. Using immunoSEQ multiplex PCR, the repertoire was profiled, and TCRdb retains in-frame clones only, with some absent. This sample yields around 1 million clones, of which approximately 80% are seen a single time; approximately 1.5% belongs to the top ten. V lost 3 bases and J lost 7; bases outside the gene matches: 6. Germline CDR1 and CDR2: MNHEY and SMNVEV (reference sequence). The CDR3 extends over 15 amino acids. The sequence was obtained from a man aged 18 to 30 in good health. V is TRBV27 and J is TRBJ2-2; 9 bases are shared with TRBD1. The sequencing input was memory CD4+ T cells sorted from blood. Subset reported: CD45RA-negative fraction. CDR3 in amino acids: CASSFLTGGNGELFF. The CDR3 DNA follows: TGTGCCAGCAGTTTTTTGACAGGGGGAAACGGGGAGCTGTTTTTT.